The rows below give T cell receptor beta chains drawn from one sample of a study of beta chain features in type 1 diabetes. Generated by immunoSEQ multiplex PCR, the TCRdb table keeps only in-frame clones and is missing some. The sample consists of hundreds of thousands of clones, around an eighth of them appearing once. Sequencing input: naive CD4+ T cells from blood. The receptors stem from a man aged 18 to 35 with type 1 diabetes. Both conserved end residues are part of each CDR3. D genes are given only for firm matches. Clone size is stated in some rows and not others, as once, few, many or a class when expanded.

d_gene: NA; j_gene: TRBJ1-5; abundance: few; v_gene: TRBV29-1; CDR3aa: CSVGGSNQPQHF; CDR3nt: TGCAGCGTTGGAGGGTCTAATCAGCCCCAGCATTTT
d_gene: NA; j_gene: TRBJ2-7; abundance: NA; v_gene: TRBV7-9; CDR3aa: CASRARTTSYEQYF; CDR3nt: TGTGCCAGCAGAGCGAGGACAACCTCCTACGAGCAGTACTTC
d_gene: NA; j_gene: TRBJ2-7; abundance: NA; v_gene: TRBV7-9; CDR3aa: CASRTSRGGAYEQYF; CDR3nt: TGTGCCAGCCGGACCTCTAGGGGCGGCGCCTACGAGCAGTACTTC
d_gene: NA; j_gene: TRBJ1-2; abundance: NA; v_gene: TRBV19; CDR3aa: CASTPDSVYGYTF; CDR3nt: TGTGCCAGTACCCCGGACAGCGTATACGGCTACACCTTC
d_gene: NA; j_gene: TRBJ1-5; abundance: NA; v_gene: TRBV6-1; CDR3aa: CASLPEYSNQPQHF; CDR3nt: TGTGCCAGCCTCCCGGAGTATAGCAATCAGCCCCAGCATTTT
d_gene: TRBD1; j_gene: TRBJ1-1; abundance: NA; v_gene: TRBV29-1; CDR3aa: CSVGRRDRGRNTEAFF; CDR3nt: TGCAGCGTTGGGAGAAGGGACAGGGGGAGGAACACTGAAGCTTTCTTT
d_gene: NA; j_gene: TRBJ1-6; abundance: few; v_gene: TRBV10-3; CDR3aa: CAITTGGGNSPLHF; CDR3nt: TGTGCCATCACCACCGGGGGGGGGAATTCACCCCTCCACTTT
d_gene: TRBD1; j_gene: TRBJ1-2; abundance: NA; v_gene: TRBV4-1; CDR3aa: CASSQVGDRWDYGYTF; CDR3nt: TGCGCCAGCAGCCAAGTGGGGGACAGGTGGGACTATGGCTACACCTTC
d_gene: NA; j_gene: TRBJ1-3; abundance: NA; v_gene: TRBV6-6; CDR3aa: CASSLSSSGNTIYF; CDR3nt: TGTGCCAGCAGTCTCTCAAGCTCTGGAAACACCATATATTTT
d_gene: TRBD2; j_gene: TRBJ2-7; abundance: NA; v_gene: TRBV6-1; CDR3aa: CASSERALSGGADSEQYF; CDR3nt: TGTGCCAGCAGTGAAAGAGCCCTTAGCGGGGGGGCAGACTCCGAGCAGTACTTC
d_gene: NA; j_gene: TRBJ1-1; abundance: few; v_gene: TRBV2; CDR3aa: CASSAGQLTEAFF; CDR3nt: TGTGCCAGCAGTGCCGGACAGCTCACTGAAGCTTTCTTT
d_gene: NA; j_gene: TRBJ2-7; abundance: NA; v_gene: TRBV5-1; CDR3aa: CASSLIGTVTYEQYF; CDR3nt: TGCGCCAGCAGCTTGATAGGGACGGTGACTTACGAGCAGTACTTC
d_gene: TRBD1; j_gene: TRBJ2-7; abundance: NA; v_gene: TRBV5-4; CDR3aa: CASSQGTGEDYEQYF; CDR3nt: TGTGCCAGCAGCCAAGGGACAGGGGAAGACTACGAGCAGTACTTC
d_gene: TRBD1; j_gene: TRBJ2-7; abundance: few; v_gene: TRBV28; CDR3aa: CATRGTGDEQYF; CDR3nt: TGTGCCACCCGAGGGACAGGGGACGAGCAGTACTTC
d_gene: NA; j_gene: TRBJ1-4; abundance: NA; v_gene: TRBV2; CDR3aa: CASTPQLFPNEKLFF; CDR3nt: TGTGCCAGCACCCCGCAGCTCTTCCCTAATGAAAAACTGTTTTTT
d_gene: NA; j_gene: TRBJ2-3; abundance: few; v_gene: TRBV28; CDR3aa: CASSAPGRGQYF; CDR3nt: TGTGCCAGCAGCGCGCCGGGACGAGGGCAGTATTTT
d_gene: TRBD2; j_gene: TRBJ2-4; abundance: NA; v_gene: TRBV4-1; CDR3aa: CASSQTGGGVTSKNIQYF; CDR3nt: TGCGCCAGCAGCCAAACCGGCGGGGGGGTCACGTCCAAAAACATTCAGTACTTC